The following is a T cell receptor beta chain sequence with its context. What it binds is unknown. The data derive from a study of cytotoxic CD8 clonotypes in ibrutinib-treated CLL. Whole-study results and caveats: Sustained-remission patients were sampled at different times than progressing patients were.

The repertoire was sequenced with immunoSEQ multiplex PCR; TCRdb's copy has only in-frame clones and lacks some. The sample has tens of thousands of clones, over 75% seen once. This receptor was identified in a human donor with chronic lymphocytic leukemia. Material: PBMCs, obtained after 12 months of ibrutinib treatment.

CDR3 amino acids: CASSGTGLGEGYGYTF. The CDR3 DNA reads TGTGCCAGTAGTGGGACAGGGTTAGGGGAGGGGTATGGCTACACCTTC. The chain has TRBV19 and TRBJ1-2, with TRBD1 matching 9 bases. The germline gives CDR1 LNHDA, CDR2 SQIVND (reference sequence). The V segment lost 5 bases and the J segment 5 bases; nucleotides outside the gene matches: 12. CDR3 length: 16 residues.